This record covers a single T cell receptor beta chain. The antigen is unknown. This record comes from a study of CD8+CD57+ T cells in acquired aplastic anemia. The ends lost 2 bases at V and 7 bases at J; junction bases unmatched: 2. CDR3 length equals 15 residues. Genomic DNA was employed as the template in profiling TCR beta VDJ and CDR3. One entry per CDR3 protein, called by TCRdb with MiXCR from the reads. The sample has 250,000 to 350,000 distinct CDR3 sequences; 55% to 60% are singletons. Findings and caveats of the study: There were about 27 CD8+ CDR3 sequences that occurred in both patients and controls. CD8+ Simpson's diversity showed no significant patient-control difference.

The sample comprised sorted CD4+, CD8+, or CD8+CD57+ T cells (not recorded which) from PBMCs. The sequence was obtained from a human donor with severe aplastic anemia or a healthy control (not recorded which). The V call is TRBV12-3 or TRBV12-4, the J call TRBJ1-6; TRBD1 aligns across 10 bases. The CDR3 spells CASSLRDRGNSPLHF. The CDR3 DNA reads TGTGCCAGCAGTTTACGGGACAGGGGAAATTCACCCCTCCACTTT.